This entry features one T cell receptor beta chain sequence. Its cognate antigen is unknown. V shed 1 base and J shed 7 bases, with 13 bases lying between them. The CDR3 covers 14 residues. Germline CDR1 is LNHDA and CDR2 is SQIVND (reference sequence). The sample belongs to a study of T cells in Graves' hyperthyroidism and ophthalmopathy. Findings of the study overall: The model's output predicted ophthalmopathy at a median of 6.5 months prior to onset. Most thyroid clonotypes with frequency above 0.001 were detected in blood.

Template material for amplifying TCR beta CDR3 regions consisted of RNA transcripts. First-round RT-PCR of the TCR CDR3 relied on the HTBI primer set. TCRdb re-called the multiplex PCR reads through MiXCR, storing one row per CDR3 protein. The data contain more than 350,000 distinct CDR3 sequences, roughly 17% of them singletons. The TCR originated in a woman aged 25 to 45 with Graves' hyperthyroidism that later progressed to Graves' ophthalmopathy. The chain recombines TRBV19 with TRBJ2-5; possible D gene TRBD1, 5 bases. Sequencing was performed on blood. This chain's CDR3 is CASSIGRGSSTQYF. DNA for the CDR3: TGTGCCAGTAGTATAGGTAGGGGAAGTTCGACCCAGTACTTC.